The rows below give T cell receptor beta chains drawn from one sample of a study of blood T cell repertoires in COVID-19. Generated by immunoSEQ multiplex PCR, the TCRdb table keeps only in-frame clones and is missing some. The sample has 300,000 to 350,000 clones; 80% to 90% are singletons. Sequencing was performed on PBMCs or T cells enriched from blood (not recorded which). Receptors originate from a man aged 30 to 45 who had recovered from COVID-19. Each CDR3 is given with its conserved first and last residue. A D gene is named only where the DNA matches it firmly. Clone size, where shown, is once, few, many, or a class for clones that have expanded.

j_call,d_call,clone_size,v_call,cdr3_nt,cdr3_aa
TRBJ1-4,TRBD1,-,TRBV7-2,TGTGCCAGCAGCTTGGGACAGGCGGAAAAACTGTTTTTT,CASSLGQAEKLFF
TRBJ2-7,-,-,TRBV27,TGTGCCAGCAGTTTCCGGGAAAACTACGAGCAGTACTTC,CASSFRENYEQYF
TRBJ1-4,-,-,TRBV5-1,TGCGCCAGCAGCGTCGTGCCGGACAACAATGAAAAACTGTTTTTT,CASSVVPDNNEKLFF
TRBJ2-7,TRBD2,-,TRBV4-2,TGTGCCAGCAGCCGACAAAGCGGGGGGAATGACGAGCAGTACTTC,CASSRQSGGNDEQYF
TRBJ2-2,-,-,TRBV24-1,TGTGCCACCAGTGATTTCGGGGAAACCGGGGAGCTGTTTTTT,CATSDFGETGELFF
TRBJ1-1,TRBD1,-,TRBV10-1,TGCGCCACGAGGACAGGGTCGAACACTGAAGCTTTCTTT,CATRTGSNTEAFF
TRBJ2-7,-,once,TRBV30,TGTGCCTGGACTAGTTTATCCGAGCAGTACTTC,CAWTSLSEQYF
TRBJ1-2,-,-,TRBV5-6,TGTGCCAGCAGCCCCGATCTGGCAGGGTCTTATGGCTACACCTTC,CASSPDLAGSYGYTF
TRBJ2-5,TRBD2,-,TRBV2,TGTGCCAGCAGCCGAGACGGCGGGGGGCGGGGGACCCAGTACTTC,CASSRDGGGRGTQYF
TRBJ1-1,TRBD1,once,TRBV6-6,TGTGCCAGCAGTCAGGACAGGACCGCAGATTGGGCTTTCTTT,CASSQDRTADWAFF
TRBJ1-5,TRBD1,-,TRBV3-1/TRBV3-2,TGTGCCAGCAGCTCACAGGGGAATCAGCCCCAGCATTTT,CASSSQGNQPQHF